A single sample is the source of the 15 T cell receptor beta chains below, sequenced in a study of T cell responses to AZD1222 COVID-19 vaccine (dated by TCRdb to about 2021). Libraries were made using the immunoSEQ multiplex PCR assay. TCRdb took this table from immuneACCESS and kept in-frame rearrangements with V and J called. Such tables lack part of the clones; where checked against another copy, unresolved V genes explain under half of the gap, and the rest is unexplained. The sample table contains roughly 120,000 clones; only one count was recorded for about 85% of them. The top ten constitute roughly 4% of the sample. The time point label for this specimen denotes: about 28 days (+/-7) after the second vaccine dose. The sequencing used peripheral blood, collected 28 days after the second AZD1222 dose. These receptors all stem from an adult who received the AZD1222 COVID-19 vaccine.

This clone was seen only a few times. CDR3: CASKYEGRSNTIYF. The CDR3 DNA sequence: TGTGCCAGCAAATATGAGGGGAGGTCCAACACCATATATTTT. The V call is TRBV6-5, the J call TRBJ1-3; tentatively, D is TRBD1 (5 bases). V lost 7 bases and J lost 7, with 17 bases in between. CDR3 length: 14 amino acids. Germline CDR1 and CDR2: MNHEY and SVGAGI.

In this sample, this clone turned up once. V gene TRBV7-2 combines with J gene TRBJ1-2; D may be TRBD1 (5 bases). The CDR3 is 14 residues long. Germline V gene data show CDR1 as SGHTA and CDR2 as FQGNSA. Trimming cost V 6 bases and J 2 bases, with 13 bases left between them. The CDR3 reads CASSTRGGNYGYTF. DNA for the CDR3: TGTGCCAGCAGTACCCGGGGGGGGAACTATGGCTACACCTTC. Using reference TRBV7-2 and TRBJ1-2 for the parts outside the CDR3, the full variable domain is GAGVSQSPSNKVTEKGKDVELRCDPISGHTALYWYRQSLGQGLEFLIYFQGNSAPDKSGLPSDRFSAERTGGSVSTLTIQRTQQEDSAVYLCASSTRGGNYGYTFGSGTRLTVV.

Here the CDR3 reads CASIPLYPSGRQHNQPQHF. CDR3 nucleotides: TGTGCCAGCATCCCACTGTACCCAAGCGGAAGACAGCACAATCAGCCCCAGCATTTT. The V and J genes are TRBV28 and TRBJ1-5; D possibly corresponds to TRBD1 (5 bases). Trimming cost V 7 bases and J 3 bases, with 28 bases left between them. CDR3 length: 19 amino acids. The germline V gene encodes CDR1 MDHEN and CDR2 SYDVKM.

The V and J genes are TRBV4-1 and TRBJ2-1; 9 bases fit TRBD1. The CDR3 consists of 16 residues. In germline, CDR1 is MGHRA, CDR2 YSYEKL. After removal of 0 bases from V and 7 bases from J, the junction contained 7 bases not matched to a gene. The CDR3 sequence: CASSQDGTGFLNEQFF. The CDR3, as DNA: TGCGCCAGCAGCCAAGACGGGACAGGGTTCTTAAATGAGCAGTTCTTC.

The genes are TRBV7-9 and TRBJ1-5; the match to TRBD1 covers 11 bases. The germline V gene has CDR1 SEHNR and CDR2 FQNEAQ (reference sequence). J lost 0 bases, V lost 6 bases, and 13 bases had no gene match. This CDR3 comprises 19 residues. This CDR3 is CASSRAGTGGRGSNQPQHF. The CDR3 DNA reads as TGTGCCAGCAGTCGAGCCGGGACAGGGGGACGAGGTAGCAATCAGCCCCAGCATTTT.

The chain couples TRBV11-3 to TRBJ2-4; the match to TRBD2 covers 7 bases. The CDR3 contains 15 residues. The trim removed 5 bases at V and 4 bases at J, leaving 8 bases unmatched. The germline V gene has CDR1 SGHNT and CDR2 YENEEA. CDR3 sequence: CASSGGDLEKNIQYF. As DNA, the CDR3 is TGTGCCAGCAGCGGGGGGGACCTAGAGAAAAACATTCAGTACTTC. The variable domain in full, completed from reference TRBV11-3 and TRBJ2-4, reads EAGVVQSPRYKIIEKKQPVAFWCNPISGHNTLYWYLQNLGQGPELLIRYENEEAVDDSQLPKDRFSAERLKGVDSTLKIQPAELGDSAVYLCASSGGDLEKNIQYFGAGTRLSVL.

V is TRBV7-2 and J is TRBJ2-3; D possibly corresponds to TRBD1 (6 bases). V lost 1 base to trimming and J lost 0 bases, with 11 bases between them. CDR3 length equals 16 residues. CDR1 is SGHTA and CDR2 is FQGNSA in the germline V gene. The CDR3 sequence: CASSLGIQGSTDTQYF. The CDR3 DNA follows: TGTGCCAGCAGCTTAGGCATACAGGGCAGCACAGATACGCAGTATTTT.

This chain uses TRBV28 with TRBJ2-7, with TRBD2 matching over 15 bases. Looked up from germline, CDR1 is MDHEN and CDR2 is SYDVKM. V dropped 5 bases and J dropped 2; count of bases not matched to a gene: 13. This CDR3 comprises 19 residues. In DNA form, the CDR3 reads TGTGCCAGCAGTCTCCACATACTCGGACTAGCGGGGGGGACCTACGAGCAGTACTTC. The encoded protein is CASSLHILGLAGGTYEQYF.

This chain joins TRBV7-9 and TRBJ2-5, with TRBD1 identical over 8 bases. This CDR3 is built from 14 residues. Germline V lookup: CDR1 SEHNR, CDR2 FQNEAQ (reference sequence). V dropped 6 bases and J dropped 1; count of bases not matched to a gene: 4. CDR3 DNA: TGTGCCAGCAGACAAGGGACAGGCCAAGAGACCCAGTACTTC. This translates into CASRQGTGQETQYF.

The V call is TRBV6-6, the J call TRBJ1-1; no firm D call. The CDR3 spans 13 residues. Germline CDR1 is MNHNY and CDR2 is SVGAGI (reference sequence). V dropped 2 bases and J dropped 2 bases, with 6 bases sitting between them. As DNA, the CDR3 is TGTGCCAGCAGTTACCCGCCTAACACTGAAGCTTTCTTT. This sequence encodes CASSYPPNTEAFF.

This clone was seen just once. The chain carries TRBV6-2 or TRBV6-3 and TRBJ1-5; D remains ambiguous. The V gene lost 2 bases and the J gene lost 5 bases, with 4 bases spanning the gap. This CDR3 has 12 amino acids. Germline assignment: CDR1 MNHEY and CDR2 SVGEGT. CDR3 DNA: TGTGCCAGCAGTTACAGCGATCAGCCCCAGCATTTT. Its translation: CASSYSDQPQHF.

The chain uses TRBV6-5 and TRBJ2-1; D possibly corresponds to TRBD2 (7 bases). The CDR3 has 15 amino acids. Deletions cut 8 bases from V and 4 bases from J, with 18 bases between. Germline V gene lookup returns CDR1 MNHEY and CDR2 SVGAGI. This CDR3 is CASRGRGTYYNEQFF. The CDR3 region has the DNA TGTGCCAGCCGGGGGCGGGGGACCTATTACAATGAGCAGTTCTTC.

As concerns this clone: An end of the junction differs from the germline gene, which may be a read error. The chain employs TRBV4-2 and TRBJ2-5; 7 bases fit TRBD1. The CDR3 length is 16 residues. Germline CDR1 LGHNA, CDR2 YNFKEQ. The CDR3: CASSQGEGGVQETQYF. CDR3 nucleotide sequence: TGTGCCAGCAGTCAAGGGGAAGGGGGCGTGCAAGAGACCCAGTACTTC.

The genes are TRBV6-2 or TRBV6-3 and TRBJ1-1, with a weak D call TRBD1 (5 bases). V was shortened by 0 bases and J by 6 bases, with 8 bases between the two germline ends. Germline V gene lookup returns CDR1 MNHEY and CDR2 SVGEGT. The CDR3 has 13 amino acids. The CDR3 DNA reads as TGTGCCAGCAGTTACTCGTTGGGGGCTGAAGCTTTCTTT. Its protein product is CASSYSLGAEAFF.

The V call is TRBV3-1 (or the pseudogene TRBV3-2), the J call TRBJ1-5, with TRBD1 matching over 7 bases. With V trimmed by 2 bases and J by 4 bases, 2 bases remained unmatched. This CDR3 contains 14 residues. From germline, CDR1 is LGHDT and CDR2 YNNKEL (reference sequence). This CDR3 reads CASSQQGGNQPQHF. CDR3 in DNA: TGTGCCAGCAGCCAACAGGGGGGAAATCAGCCCCAGCATTTT.